The T cell receptor beta chain under discussion was sequenced for a study of glioma-infiltrating T cells after dendritic cell vaccination. Study context: Between the early 2000s and the early 2010s, patients got autologous tumor lysate-pulsed dendritic cell vaccines. Dendritic cells derived from monocytes and pulsed with autologous tumor lysate formed the vaccine. At biweekly intervals, patients got three intradermal dendritic cell vaccine injections.

Using immunoSEQ multiplex PCR, the repertoire was profiled, and TCRdb retains in-frame clones only, with some absent. The table shows roughly 100,000 clones, with 80% to 90% occurring only once. The length of the CDR3 is 14 residues. Germline loops: CDR1 MDHEN, CDR2 SYDVKM. Trimming removed 7 bases at V and 0 bases at J, with 13 bases between. PBMC sampling occurred before vaccination, two weeks after the third dose, and at progression. The receptor comes from a human donor with glioblastoma. The starting material was blood, obtained before dendritic cell vaccination. This rearrangement joins TRBV28 to TRBJ2-7; D is possibly TRBD2 (6 bases). The DNA for the CDR3 is TGTGCCAGCACAGACCCCGGGGGCTCCTACGAGCAGTACTTC. Protein: CASTDPGGSYEQYF.